This T cell receptor (beta chain) was observed in a study of cytomegalovirus exposure and HLA in healthy donors. Overall study results and limits: Within the approximately 110 validation repertoires, first-cohort TCR clusters tended to co-occur, according to a later analysis.

Only in-frame clones appear in the TCRdb table, and some are missing; sequencing was by immunoSEQ multiplex PCR. The profile shows about 110,000 clones, more than 90% of them singletons. The CDR3 covers 14 residues. V lost 5 bases and J lost 7; bases outside the gene matches: 9. The germline V gene encodes CDR1 SGHVS and CDR2 FQNEAQ. Comment on this clone: Its target is unknown.

The chain combines TRBV7-8 with TRBJ2-7; the match to TRBD1 covers 9 bases. The specimen was PBMCs. The TCR was taken from a woman aged 18-30 years in good health and CMV-seronegative. CDR3 protein: CASSPRTGASEQYF. The CDR3 DNA reads as TGTGCCAGCAGCCCGCGGACAGGGGCATCAGAGCAGTACTTC. The entire variable domain, with the rest obtained from reference TRBV7-8 and TRBJ2-7, is as follows: GAGVSQSPRYKVAKRGQDVALRCDPISGHVSLFWYQQALGQGPEFLTYFQNEAQLDKSGLPSDRFFAERPEGSVSTLKIQRTQQEDSAVYLCASSPRTGASEQYFGPGTRLTVT.